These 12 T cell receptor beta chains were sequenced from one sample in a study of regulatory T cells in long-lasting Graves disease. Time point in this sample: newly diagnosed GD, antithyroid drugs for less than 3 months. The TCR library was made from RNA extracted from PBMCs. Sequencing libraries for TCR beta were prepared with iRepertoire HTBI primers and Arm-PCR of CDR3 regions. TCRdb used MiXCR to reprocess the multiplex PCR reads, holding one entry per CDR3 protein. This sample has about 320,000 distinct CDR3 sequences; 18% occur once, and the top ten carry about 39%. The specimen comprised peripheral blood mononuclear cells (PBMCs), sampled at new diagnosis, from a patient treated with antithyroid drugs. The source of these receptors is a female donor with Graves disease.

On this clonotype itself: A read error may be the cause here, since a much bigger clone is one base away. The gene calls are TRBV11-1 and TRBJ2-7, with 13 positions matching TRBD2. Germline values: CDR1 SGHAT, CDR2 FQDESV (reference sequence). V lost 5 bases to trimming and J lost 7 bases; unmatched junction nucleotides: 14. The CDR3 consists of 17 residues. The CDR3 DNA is TGTGCCAGCAGCACCTGGACTAGCGGGAGTTCCTACAATGAGCAGTACTTC. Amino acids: CASSTWTSGSSYNEQYF.

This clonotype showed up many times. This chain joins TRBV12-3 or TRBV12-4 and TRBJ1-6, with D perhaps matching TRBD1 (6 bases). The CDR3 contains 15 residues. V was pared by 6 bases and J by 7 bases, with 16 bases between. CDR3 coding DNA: TGTGCCAGCAGGCCTCCCGGGGGGCTCAATTCACCCCTCCACTTT. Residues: CASRPPGGLNSPLHF.

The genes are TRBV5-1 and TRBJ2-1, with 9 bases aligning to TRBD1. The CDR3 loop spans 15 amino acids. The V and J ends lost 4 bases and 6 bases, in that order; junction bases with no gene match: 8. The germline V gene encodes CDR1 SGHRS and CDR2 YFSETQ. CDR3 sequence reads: CASSPDRGEVNEQFF. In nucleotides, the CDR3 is TGCGCCAGCAGCCCTGACAGGGGGGAAGTCAATGAGCAGTTCTTC.

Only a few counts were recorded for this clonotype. In DNA form, the CDR3 reads TGTGCCTGGAGTGTACTCGGAAGCGGGAGGAGAGATACGCAGTATTTT. Its translation is CAWSVLGSGRRDTQYF. This chain uses TRBV30 with TRBJ2-3; 9 nucleotides agree with TRBD2. V lost 0 bases to trimming and J lost 5 bases; unmatched junction nucleotides: 9. This CDR3 comprises 16 residues. CDR1 and CDR2 (germline): GTSNPN, SVGIG (reference sequence).

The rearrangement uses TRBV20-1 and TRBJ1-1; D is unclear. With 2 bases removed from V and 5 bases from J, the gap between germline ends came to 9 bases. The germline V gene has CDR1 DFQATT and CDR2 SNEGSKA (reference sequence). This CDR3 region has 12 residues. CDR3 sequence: CSARPKETEAFF. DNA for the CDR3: TGCAGTGCTAGACCAAAGGAAACTGAAGCTTTCTTT.

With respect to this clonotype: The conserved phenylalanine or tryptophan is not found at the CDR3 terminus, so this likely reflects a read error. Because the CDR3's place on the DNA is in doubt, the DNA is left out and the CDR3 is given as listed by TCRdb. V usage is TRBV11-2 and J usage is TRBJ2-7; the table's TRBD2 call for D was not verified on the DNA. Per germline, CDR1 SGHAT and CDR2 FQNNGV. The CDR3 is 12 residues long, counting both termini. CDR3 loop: CASSLGRGGPKP.

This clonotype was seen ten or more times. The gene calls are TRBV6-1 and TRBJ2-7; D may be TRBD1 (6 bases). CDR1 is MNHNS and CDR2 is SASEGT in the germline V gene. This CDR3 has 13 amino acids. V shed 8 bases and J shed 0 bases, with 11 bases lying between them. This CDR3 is CASYRTDSYEQYF. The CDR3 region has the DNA TGTGCCAGCTACAGGACAGACTCCTACGAGCAGTACTTC.

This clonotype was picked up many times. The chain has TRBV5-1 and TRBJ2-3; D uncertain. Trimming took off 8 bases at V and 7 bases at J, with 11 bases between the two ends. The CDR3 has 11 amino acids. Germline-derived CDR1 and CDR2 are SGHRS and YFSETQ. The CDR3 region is CASVGKNTQYF. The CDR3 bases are TGCGCCAGTGTAGGGAAAAATACGCAGTATTTT.

For the CDR3, the DNA is TGTGCCAGCAGTCCGACTAGCGGGAGAGAATACAATGAGCAGTTCTTC. Protein product: CASSPTSGREYNEQFF. The chain recombines TRBV7-2 with TRBJ2-7; the match to TRBD2 covers 12 bases. The J call is doubtful: the DNA matches TRBJ2-1 better. CDR3 length: 16 residues. Germline CDR1 reads SGHTA; CDR2 reads FQGNSA.

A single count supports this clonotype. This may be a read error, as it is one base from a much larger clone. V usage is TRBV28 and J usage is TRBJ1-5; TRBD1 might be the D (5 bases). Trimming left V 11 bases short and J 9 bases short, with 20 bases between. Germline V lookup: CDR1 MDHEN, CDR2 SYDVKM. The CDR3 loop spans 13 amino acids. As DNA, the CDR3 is TGTGCCTACAGCGGGGGGGTCCAGGGGCCCCAGCATTTT. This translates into CAYSGGVQGPQHF.

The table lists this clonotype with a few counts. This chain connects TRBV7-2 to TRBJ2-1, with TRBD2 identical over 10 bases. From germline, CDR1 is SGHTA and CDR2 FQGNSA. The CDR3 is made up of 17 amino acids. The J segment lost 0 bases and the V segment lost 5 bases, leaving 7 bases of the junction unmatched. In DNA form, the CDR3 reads TGTGCCAGCAGCCCTGGACTAGCGGCAAGCTCCTACAATGAGCAGTTCTTC. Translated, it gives CASSPGLAASSYNEQFF.

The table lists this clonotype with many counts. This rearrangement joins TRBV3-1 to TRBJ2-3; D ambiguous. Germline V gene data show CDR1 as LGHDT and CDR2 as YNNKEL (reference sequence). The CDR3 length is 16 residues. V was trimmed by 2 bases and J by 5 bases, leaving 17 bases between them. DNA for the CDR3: TGTGCCAGCAGCCAAAGGTTTAGAGGTTCGGGAGATACGCAGTATTTT. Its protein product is CASSQRFRGSGDTQYF.